One and the same sample provided the 24 T cell receptor beta chains below, sequenced in a study of T-cell memory formation after mild COVID-19. TCRdb fed the 5' RACE reads into MiXCR, producing one record per CDR3 protein. The data hold around 390,000 distinct CDR3 sequences, with approximately 16% observed a single time. The sequencing input was PBMCs or a T cell subset sorted from them (not recorded which). These receptors were taken from a young man who had mild COVID-19 (a few samples of this study predate the infection). Cell type and time point are not known.

The sample holds a few counts of this clonotype. V gene TRBV19 combines with J gene TRBJ1-5; no firm D call. This CDR3 has 12 residues. V was clipped by 3 bases and J by 4 bases, with 4 bases between them. Germline V gene data show CDR1 as LNHDA and CDR2 as SQIVND (reference sequence). The CDR3 nucleotides read TGTGCCAGTAGTATCGTAAATCAGCCCCAGCATTTT. Protein product: CASSIVNQPQHF. The whole variable domain, remainder taken from reference TRBV19 and TRBJ1-5, is DGGITQSPKYLFRKEGQNVTLSCEQNLNHDAMYWYRQDPGQGLRLIYYSQIVNDFQKGDIAEGYSVSREKKESFPLTVTSAQKNPTAFYLCASSIVNQPQHFGDGTRLSIL.

The sample holds a few counts of this clonotype. The chain recombines TRBV11-2 with TRBJ1-1, with 8 bases that match TRBD1. This CDR3 is built from 15 residues. CDR1 and CDR2 from the germline V gene are SGHAT and FQNNGV. The ends lost 3 bases at V and 2 bases at J; junction bases unmatched: 5. The CDR3 DNA follows: TGTGCCAGCAGCTTCGGGGACAGGACAAACACTGAAGCTTTCTTT. Its translation: CASSFGDRTNTEAFF.

This clonotype was recorded many times. The rearrangement uses TRBV7-2 and TRBJ2-5; 7 positions agree with TRBD2. The CDR3 spans 15 residues. CDR1 SGHTA and CDR2 FQGNSA come from the germline V gene. Losses at the gene ends were 6 bases for V and 0 bases for J; bases not matched to a gene: 7. The CDR3 is CASSRQRGDQETQYF. CDR3 in DNA: TGTGCCAGCAGTCGCCAGCGGGGCGACCAAGAGACCCAGTACTTC. The full variable domain, with the rest looked up from reference TRBV7-2 and TRBJ2-5, is GAGVSQSPSNKVTEKGKDVELRCDPISGHTALYWYRQSLGQGLEFLIYFQGNSAPDKSGLPSDRFSAERTGGSVSTLTIQRTQQEDSAVYLCASSRQRGDQETQYFGPGTRLLVL.

This rearrangement joins TRBV7-2 to TRBJ2-7; D gene uncertain. The germline V gene has CDR1 SGHTA and CDR2 FQGNSA. The CDR3 runs 13 residues. V lost 2 bases to trimming and J lost 3 bases, with 8 bases between them. DNA of the CDR3: TGTGCCAGCAGCTTAAACGGAAACTACGAGCAGTACTTC. It codes for CASSLNGNYEQYF. The complete variable domain, with remaining parts taken from reference TRBV7-2 and TRBJ2-7, reads GAGVSQSPSNKVTEKGKDVELRCDPISGHTALYWYRQSLGQGLEFLIYFQGNSAPDKSGLPSDRFSAERTGGSVSTLTIQRTQQEDSAVYLCASSLNGNYEQYFGPGTRLTVT.

This chain connects TRBV9 to TRBJ2-6; D is tentatively TRBD1 or TRBD2 (5 bases each). Trimming removed 3 bases from V and 4 bases from J, with 11 bases in between. Germline-derived CDR1 and CDR2 are SGDLS and YYNGEE. There are 15 residues in the CDR3. The CDR3 sequence: CASSARGRGANVLTF. Here the CDR3 DNA reads TGTGCCAGCAGCGCGAGGGGAAGAGGGGCCAACGTCCTGACTTTC.

Only a few counts were recorded for this clonotype. The chain carries TRBV5-5 and TRBJ2-3; perhaps TRBD1 as D (5 bases). V shed 5 bases and J shed 4 bases, with 17 bases lying between them. This CDR3 has 15 amino acids. From germline, CDR1 is SGHKS and CDR2 YYEKEE (reference sequence). The CDR3 DNA sequence: TGTGCCAGCAGTTCCCATAGGTCAGGGTCAGATACGCAGTATTTT. Protein product: CASSSHRSGSDTQYF.

This clonotype came up many times. The CDR3 protein is CASSYSGETEAFF. Written as DNA, the CDR3 is TGTGCCAGCAGTTATTCAGGGGAAACTGAAGCTTTCTTT. The gene calls are TRBV6-5 and TRBJ1-1; TRBD1 is a possible D gene (6 bases). The CDR3 runs to 13 residues. V shed 3 bases and J shed 5 bases, with 10 bases lying between them. Germline CDR1 is MNHEY and CDR2 is SVGAGI.

This clonotype has ten or more counts. The V call is TRBV7-2, the J call TRBJ1-6, with 8 bases lining up with TRBD1. CDR3 size: 15 residues. Germline V gives CDR1 SGHTA, CDR2 FQGNSA. Trimming cost V 5 bases and J 10 bases; bases outside gene matches: 10. CDR3 sequence reads: CASSGGGQGRSPLHF. The CDR3, as DNA: TGTGCCAGCAGCGGGGGCGGACAGGGCAGATCACCCCTCCACTTT.

The V call is TRBV6-1, the J call TRBJ1-1; D is perhaps TRBD1 (6 bases). The CDR3 covers 15 residues. The germline V gene encodes CDR1 MNHNS and CDR2 SASEGT. Trimming removed 8 bases at V and 7 bases at J, with 23 bases between. The DNA of the CDR3 is TGTGCCAGCCTAACCCCATACAGGGAGGGTGGTGAAGCTTTCTTT. Translation gives CASLTPYREGGEAFF.

The gene calls are TRBV12-3 or TRBV12-4 and TRBJ1-2; 9 bases are a match to TRBD1. This CDR3 comprises 13 residues. V lost 6 bases, J lost 7 bases, and 6 bases stayed unmatched. The CDR3 DNA follows: TGTGCCAGCAGATGGACAGGGGCGGGTGGCTACACCTTC. This sequence encodes CASRWTGAGGYTF.

The chain employs TRBV30 and TRBJ1-1, with D perhaps TRBD1 (6 bases). The germline gives CDR1 GTSNPN, CDR2 SVGIG (reference sequence). V lost 5 bases and J 4 bases, leaving 14 bases between the germline ends. This CDR3 spans 13 amino acids. In DNA form, the CDR3 reads TGTGCCTGGTTGGTAAGGGGGTTCACTGAAGCTTTCTTT. This encodes CAWLVRGFTEAFF.

V usage is TRBV29-1 and J usage is TRBJ1-1; TRBD1 matches at 7 bases. The CDR3 totals 16 residues. Germline values: CDR1 SQVTM, CDR2 ANQGSEA. V lost 6 bases, J lost 4 bases, and 17 bases stayed unmatched. The CDR3 loop reads CSVHLDRASRITEAFF. CDR3 bases: TGCAGCGTCCACCTCGACAGGGCCTCACGGATCACTGAAGCTTTCTTT.

CDR3 sequence: CASSQDPFGVAQFTDTQYF. For the CDR3, the DNA is TGCGCCAGCAGCCAAGATCCTTTTGGGGTAGCGCAATTCACAGATACGCAGTATTTT. This chain uses TRBV4-3 with TRBJ2-3, with D tentatively TRBD2 (5 bases). V was cut by 0 bases and J by 2 bases, with 21 bases left in between. The CDR3 has 19 amino acids. The germline V gene has CDR1 LGHNA and CDR2 YSLEER.

This clonotype was detected ten times or more. This chain links TRBV7-2 with TRBJ2-2; D might be TRBD1 or TRBD2, each matching 5 bases. Trimming cost V 5 bases and J 7 bases, with 11 bases left between them. This CDR3 is built from 13 residues. Germline CDR1 SGHTA, CDR2 FQGNSA. DNA of the CDR3: TGTGCCAGCAGCCTGTTGGGGGACGGGGAGCTGTTTTTT. This gives the protein CASSLLGDGELFF.

The chain employs TRBV20-1 and TRBJ2-3; 9 bases agree with TRBD2. The trim removed 5 bases at V and 2 bases at J, leaving 2 bases unmatched. Germline CDR1 and CDR2: DFQATT and SNEGSKA (reference sequence). The CDR3 length is 13 residues. The CDR3 sequence is CSAQRGATDTQYF. The DNA of the CDR3 is TGCAGTGCTCAGCGGGGGGCCACAGATACGCAGTATTTT.

This rearrangement joins TRBV28 to TRBJ2-5; tentatively, D is TRBD1 (6 bases). CDR3 size: 14 residues. Germline V gene sequence: CDR1 MDHEN, CDR2 SYDVKM. Trimming took 5 bases from V and 5 from J, leaving 15 bases between them. The CDR3 DNA follows: TGTGCCAGCAGTCAGGGGACCGCCGGCGAGACCCAGTACTTC. The encoded protein is CASSQGTAGETQYF. The variable domain in full, completed from reference TRBV28 and TRBJ2-5, reads DVKVTQSSRYLVKRTGEKVFLECVQDMDHENMFWYRQDPGLGLRLIYFSYDVKMKEKGDIPEGYSVSREKKERFSLILESASTNQTSMYLCASSQGTAGETQYFGPGTRLLVL.

The chain employs TRBV27 and TRBJ1-5; perhaps TRBD1 as D (5 bases). In germline, CDR1 is MNHEY, CDR2 SMNVEV (reference sequence). V dropped 6 bases and J dropped 0 bases, with 9 bases sitting between them. The CDR3 is 14 residues long. CDR3 nucleotide sequence: TGTGCCAGCAGCCGACAGCTTAGCAATCAGCCCCAGCATTTT. Translated, it gives CASSRQLSNQPQHF.

This sequence joins TRBV9 and TRBJ1-2, with D unclear. The CDR3 is 14 amino acids. With 3 bases removed from V and 4 bases from J, the gap between germline ends came to 13 bases. Germline CDR1 is SGDLS and CDR2 is YYNGEE. The CDR3 DNA reads as TGTGCCAGCAGCGAGGGAGACACCTCCTATGGCTACACCTTC. Amino acid sequence: CASSEGDTSYGYTF. Combining the CDR3 with reference TRBV9 and TRBJ1-2 gives the whole variable domain DSGVTQTPKHLITATGQRVTLRCSPRSGDLSVYWYQQSLDQGLQFLIQYYNGEERAKGNILERFSAQQFPDLHSELNLSSLELGDSALYFCASSEGDTSYGYTFGSGTRLTVV.

This clonotype has more than one count but fewer than ten. The gene calls are TRBV29-1 and TRBJ2-7; TRBD1 might be the D (6 bases). From germline, CDR1 is SQVTM and CDR2 ANQGSEA. V gave up 7 bases and J gave up 4 bases, with 14 bases separating them. The CDR3 is 12 residues long. This chain's CDR3 is CSAGDTLYEQYF. As DNA, the CDR3 is TGCAGCGCCGGGGACACCTTATACGAGCAGTACTTC.

The CDR3, as DNA: TGTGCCAGCAAGGACAGCGCCCATGAATGGTCACCCCTCCACTTT. Translated: CASKDSAHEWSPLHF. The chain has TRBV6-2 or TRBV6-3 and TRBJ1-6; D possibly corresponds to TRBD1 (6 bases). Per germline, CDR1 MNHEY and CDR2 SVGEGT. V lost 7 bases to trimming and J lost 10 bases, with 20 bases between them. CDR3 length: 15 residues.

This rearrangement joins TRBV6-4 to TRBJ2-3, with TRBD2 matching 7 bases. The CDR3 extends over 17 amino acids. Germline values: CDR1 MRHNA, CDR2 SNTAGT. Unmatched junction bases numbered 11, after V lost 2 bases and J lost 3 bases. Here the CDR3 DNA reads TGTGCCAGCAGTGACCCGACCGGGTGGGGGGGGACAGATACGCAGTATTTT. It codes for CASSDPTGWGGTDTQYF.

This clonotype has a handful of counts. The rearrangement uses TRBV11-2 and TRBJ1-3, with D unresolved. This CDR3 is 15 amino acids long. Trimming took off 1 base at V and 4 bases at J, with 11 bases between the two ends. In germline, CDR1 is SGHAT, CDR2 FQNNGV. The CDR3 coding sequence is TGTGCCAGCAGCTTAGTAGAGGACGGAGGAAACACCATATATTTT. Protein product: CASSLVEDGGNTIYF. Looking up the rest from reference TRBV11-2 and TRBJ1-3 gives the full variable domain: EAGVAQSPRYKIIEKRQSVAFWCNPISGHATLYWYQQILGQGPKLLIQFQNNGVVDDSQLPKDRFSAERLKGVDSTLKIQPAKLEDSAVYLCASSLVEDGGNTIYFGEGSWLTVV.

V is TRBV20-1 and J is TRBJ2-3, with 9 positions matching TRBD2. The CDR3 has 16 residues. After removal of 6 bases from V and 0 bases from J, the junction contained 10 bases not matched to a gene. Germline assignment: CDR1 DFQATT and CDR2 SNEGSKA (reference sequence). CDR3 amino acids: CSAPRAGGLSTDTQYF. DNA of the CDR3: TGCAGTGCCCCTAGGGCGGGGGGGCTAAGCACAGATACGCAGTATTTT.

The J gene is TRBJ2-1, the V gene TRBV10-3; 7 bases line up with TRBD1. V trimming: 9 bases; J trimming: 6 bases; junction bases outside the gene matches: 11. The CDR3 is 14 amino acids. The germline CDR1 and CDR2 sequences are ENHRY and SYGVKD. CDR3 loop: CAINLGTEGNEQFF. The DNA of the CDR3 is TGTGCCATTAACCTTGGGACAGAGGGCAATGAGCAGTTCTTC.